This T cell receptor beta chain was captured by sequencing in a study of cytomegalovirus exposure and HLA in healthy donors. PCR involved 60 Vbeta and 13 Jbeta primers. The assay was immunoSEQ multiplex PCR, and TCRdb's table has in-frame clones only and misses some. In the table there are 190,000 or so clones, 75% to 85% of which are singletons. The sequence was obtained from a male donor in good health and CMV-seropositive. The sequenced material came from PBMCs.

CDR3 residues: CASTLTSGSSLRYNEQFF. Written as DNA, the CDR3 is TGTGCCAGCACATTGACTAGCGGGAGCTCTCTCCGATACAATGAGCAGTTCTTC. V usage is TRBV28 and J usage is TRBJ2-1, with TRBD2 matching over 12 bases. Germline-derived CDR1 and CDR2 are MDHEN and SYDVKM. The CDR3 length is 18 residues. Germline trimming cut 7 bases from V and 4 bases from J; bases unmatched to any gene: 14.